The clone carrying this TCR beta chain was observed a few times. Isolated RNA was reverse transcribed into cDNA used as the sequencing template. Sequencing used immunoSEQ multiplex PCR; TCRdb keeps in-frame clones, though not all of them. In the table there are 100,000 to 150,000 clones, roughly 50% of which are singletons. The sample is drawn from a study of CD8+ T cells in alopecia areata. The CDR3 loop spans 17 amino acids. With V trimmed by 5 bases and J by 4 bases, 9 bases remained unmatched. Germline V CDR1 and CDR2: SGHVS, FQNEAQ. This clonotype was obtained from a human donor with alopecia areata. This sequence joins TRBV7-8 and TRBJ2-5; 14 bases are a match to TRBD2. The specimen was CD8+ T cells sorted from blood, collected at week 0. The CDR3 spells CASSPRLAGGVAETQYF. The CDR3 DNA is TGTGCCAGCAGCCCCCGACTAGCGGGGGGGGTTGCAGAGACCCAGTACTTC.